In this sample, the clone carrying this T cell receptor beta chain turned up many times. Its antigen remains unidentified. Germline assignment: CDR1 SGHRS and CDR2 YFSETQ. The CDR3 spans 13 residues. The ends were cut back, 5 bases at V and 1 base at J, with 7 bases in the middle. The source of the sample is a study of breast tumors, draining lymph nodes, adjacent tissues. Study outcomes and limitations: That most tumor T cells come from lymph nodes remained unproven. Luminal-like breast cancer showed significantly greater tumor-nontumor repertoire similarity than basal-like breast cancer did. Tumors had less TCR diversity than lymph nodes, more than nontumor tissue.

Using its own MiXCR run on the multiplex PCR reads, TCRdb lists one record per CDR3 protein. Altogether some 250,000 distinct CDR3 sequences are present, under 35% being singletons, with the ten largest covering about 3.3%. Axillary draining lymph nodes of breast cancer patients supplied the node samples. This receptor was taken from a female donor with breast cancer. Some clones in this sample may be carry-over from other donors' samples. The sample taken for sequencing was axillary lymph node tissue. This sequence joins TRBV5-1 and TRBJ2-1; no clear D gene. The CDR3 spells CASRSESYNEQFF. DNA of the CDR3: TGCGCCAGCAGGAGTGAGTCCTACAATGAGCAGTTCTTC.